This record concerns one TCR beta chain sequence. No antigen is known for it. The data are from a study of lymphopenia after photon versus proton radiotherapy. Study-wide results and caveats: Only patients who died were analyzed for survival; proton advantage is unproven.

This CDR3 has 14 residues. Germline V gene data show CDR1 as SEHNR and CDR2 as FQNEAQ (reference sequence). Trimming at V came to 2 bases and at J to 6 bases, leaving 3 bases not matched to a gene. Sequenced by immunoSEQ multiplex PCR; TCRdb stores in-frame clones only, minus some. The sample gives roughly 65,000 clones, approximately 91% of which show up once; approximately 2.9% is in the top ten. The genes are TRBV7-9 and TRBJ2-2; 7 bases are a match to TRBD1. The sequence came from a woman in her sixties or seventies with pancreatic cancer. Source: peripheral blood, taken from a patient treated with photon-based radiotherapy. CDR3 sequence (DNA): TGTGCCAGCAGCTTAAGACAGGGCCCCGGGGAGCTGTTTTTT. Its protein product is CASSLRQGPGELFF.